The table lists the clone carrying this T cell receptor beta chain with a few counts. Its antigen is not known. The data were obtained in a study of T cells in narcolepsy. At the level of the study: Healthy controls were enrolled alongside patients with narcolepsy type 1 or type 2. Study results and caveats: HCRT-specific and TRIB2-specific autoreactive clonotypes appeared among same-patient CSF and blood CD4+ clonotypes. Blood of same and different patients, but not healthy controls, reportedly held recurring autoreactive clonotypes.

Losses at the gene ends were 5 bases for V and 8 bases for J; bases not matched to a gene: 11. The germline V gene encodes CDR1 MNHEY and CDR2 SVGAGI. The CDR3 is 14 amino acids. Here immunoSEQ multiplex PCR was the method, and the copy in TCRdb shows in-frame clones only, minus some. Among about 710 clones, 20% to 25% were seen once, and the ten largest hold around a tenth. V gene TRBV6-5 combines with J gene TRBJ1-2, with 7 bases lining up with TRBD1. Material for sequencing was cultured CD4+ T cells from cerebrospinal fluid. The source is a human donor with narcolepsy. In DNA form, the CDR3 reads TGTGCCAGCAGTCCGATCGACAGGGCGGGAGGCTACACCTTC. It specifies CASSPIDRAGGYTF.